Presented here are 3 T cell receptor beta chains from one specimen sequenced in a study of T-cell reconstitution after alpha-beta-depleted transplantation in children. The TCRbeta library was prepared with unique molecular identifiers. Using its own MiXCR run on the PCR reads, TCRdb lists one record per CDR3 protein. The sample comprises a few hundred thousand distinct CDR3 sequences, under 15% of which are singletons, and approximately 5.4% rests with the top ten. The starting material was PBMCs from the stem cell graft donor, obtained from the stem cell graft. The receptors originated from a human donor who donated a stem cell graft to a child with combined immunodeficiency.

This clonotype was counted many times. This chain joins TRBV5-1 and TRBJ2-1; the D call may be TRBD1 or TRBD2 (5 bases each). Germline V gene data show CDR1 as SGHRS and CDR2 as YFSETQ. Deletions cut 5 bases from V and 15 bases from J, with 18 bases between. The CDR3 has 12 amino acids. Here the CDR3 reads CASSQLGEEGFF. The CDR3 DNA is TGCGCCAGCAGTCAACTGGGGGAAGAAGGGTTCTTC.

The chain combines TRBV30 with TRBJ2-7, with 12 nucleotides matching TRBD2. The germline gives CDR1 GTSNPN, CDR2 SVGIG (reference sequence). The CDR3 runs to 17 residues. Trimming removed 2 bases from V and 4 bases from J; junction bases left unmatched: 12. The CDR3 DNA is TGTGCCTGGAGTCCAACGGTCGGACTAGCGGGATCTTACGAGCAGTACTTC. Protein sequence: CAWSPTVGLAGSYEQYF.

This clonotype was recorded only once. This chain uses TRBV24-1 with TRBJ2-6; D is perhaps TRBD1 (6 bases). From germline, CDR1 is KGHDR and CDR2 SFDVKD. This CDR3 comprises 16 residues. With 2 bases removed from V and 3 bases from J, the gap between germline ends came to 10 bases. The CDR3 region has the DNA TGTGCCACCAGTGATTGGGCAGGGGTTGGGGCCAACGTCCTGACTTTC. Its protein product is CATSDWAGVGANVLTF.